This T cell receptor beta chain was obtained from a study of blood T cell repertoires in COVID-19. Per the germline V gene, CDR1 is LNHNV and CDR2 is YYDKDF (reference sequence). V shed 6 bases and J 6 bases; nucleotides not matched to a gene: 7. The CDR3 is 15 amino acids. In the source study's methods: Estimation of nucleated cell counts relied on the amplification of reference gene primers. Here immunoSEQ multiplex PCR was the method, and the copy in TCRdb shows in-frame clones only, minus some. The V and J calls and clone size come from that table; D and trimming were worked out from the DNA. In the table there are roughly 50,000 clones, over 75% of which are singletons.

The TCR sequence derives from a woman aged 40-49 years with active COVID-19. The sample taken for sequencing was peripheral blood. The rearrangement links TRBV15 to TRBJ1-6, with TRBD1 matching 8 bases. CDR3: CATSSGTGVNSPLHF. CDR3 in DNA: TGTGCCACCAGTTCCGGGACAGGAGTTAATTCACCCCTCCACTTT.